This T cell receptor (beta chain) originates from a study of control samples from healthy donors and cancer patients (dated by TCRdb to between 2020 and 2021). Worth noting for this clone: This clone's antigen is unknown. No base qualities exist here, and no much larger clone lies one base off it. Other nucleotide sequences from this sample produce the same CDR3.

Trimming at the junction amounts to 1 base on V and 4 bases on J, and the germline ends lie 6 bases apart. CDR1 and CDR2 are drawn from the germline V gene (reference sequence): LGHDT, YNNKEL. The CDR3 goes from the cysteine to the phenylalanine over 13 residues. The read is trimmed to its CDR3 DNA, 39 bases read in frame from base 1. Library preparation employed the immunoSEQ multiplex PCR assay. As stored in TCRdb, this immuneACCESS dataset retains in-frame rearrangements with V and J assigned. A fraction of the clones does not appear; measured against another copy, unresolved V genes explain less than half of the discrepancy, and the remainder lacks a known reason. Counted in this sample were 150,000 to 200,000 clones; approximately 92% of them appeared once. The ten largest clones take up roughly 4.3% of the sample.

The receptor comes from an older woman in good health. Here the chain combines TRBV3-1 (or the pseudogene TRBV3-2) and TRBJ2-3; the D gene is unclear. The source material was blood. The CDR3 corresponds to CASSQVAADTQYF. Here is the DNA: TGTGCCAGCAGCCAAGTCGCCGCAGATACGCAGTATTTT.